Listed below are T cell receptor beta chains from one sample, sequenced in a study of cytomegalovirus exposure and HLA in healthy donors. Clones were read by immunoSEQ multiplex PCR, and TCRdb kept only the in-frame ones, dropping some. The sample has approximately 100,000 clones, approximately 93% seen once. The sample consisted of PBMCs. The receptors derive from a woman younger than 45 in good health and CMV-seropositive. Each CDR3 is given with its conserved first and last residue. D genes are given only for firm matches. Size is stated for part of the rows, as once, few or many counts, or as a class when the clone is expanded.

clone_size	v_call	d_call	j_call	cdr3_nt	cdr3_aa
-	TRBV2	-	TRBJ2-3	TGTGCCAGCAGTGAAACCTGGGACTCGTATTTT	CASSETWDSYF
-	TRBV7-2	TRBD1	TRBJ1-1	TGTGCCAGCAAAAGACAGGGGGGTATGAACACTGAAGCTTTCTTT	CASKRQGGMNTEAFF
-	TRBV2	-	TRBJ2-3	TGTGCCAGGAGAACTAGCTCAGATACGCAGTATTTT	CARRTSSDTQYF
-	TRBV7-2	-	TRBJ2-1	TGTGCCAGCAGGCCCGCTAGCGTCTCCTACAATGAGCAGTTCTTC	CASRPASVSYNEQFF
-	TRBV28	TRBD1	TRBJ1-4	TGTGCCAGCAGTTTTGGTCAGGGGGCGAATGAAAAACTGTTTTTT	CASSFGQGANEKLFF
-	TRBV28	-	TRBJ2-7	TGTGCCAGCAGTCCACCAGGAGGTTTGGCCTACGAGCAGTACTTC	CASSPPGGLAYEQYF
-	TRBV6-5	-	TRBJ1-5	TGTGCCAGCAGTTATCGGCGGGATGATCAGCCCCAGCATTTT	CASSYRRDDQPQHF
-	TRBV7-2	TRBD2	TRBJ2-7	TGTGCCAGCAGCTTAGACGGCGGACTAGCGGGGAACGAGCAGTACTTC	CASSLDGGLAGNEQYF
-	TRBV7-2	-	TRBJ2-1	TGTGCCAGCAGCTCCGGACAGTACAATGAGCAGTTCTTC	CASSSGQYNEQFF
few	TRBV10-2	-	TRBJ2-7	TGCGCCAGCAGTGGGACAGAGCAGAACGAGCAGTACTTC	CASSGTEQNEQYF
-	TRBV6-1	TRBD1	TRBJ1-1	TGTGCCAGCAGTGGGGACAGGGCTATCACTGAAGCTTTCTTT	CASSGDRAITEAFF
-	TRBV11-2	-	TRBJ2-3	TGTGCCAGCAGCCCAGTGGGAGCAGATACGCAGTATTTT	CASSPVGADTQYF
-	TRBV7-2	TRBD1	TRBJ1-3	TGTGCCAGCAGCTTAGCTCCCGGGACAGTTCGAAACACCATATATTTT	CASSLAPGTVRNTIYF
few	TRBV30	-	TRBJ1-2	TGTGCCTGGAGTCTAGGGGACTATAACTATGGCTACACCTTC	CAWSLGDYNYGYTF
-	TRBV10-3	-	TRBJ2-1	TGTGCCATCAAGACAGACAGTCCTTACTACAATGAGCAGTTCTTC	CAIKTDSPYYNEQFF
-	TRBV27	TRBD1	TRBJ2-6	TGTGCCAGCAGTTCCACCCTACCACCCCACCAGGGGGCGCGGGGGGCCAACGTCCTGACTTTC	CASSSTLPPHQGARGANVLTF
-	TRBV27	-	TRBJ1-5	TGTGCCAGCAGTCTGGACAGTCATCAGCCCCAGCATTTT	CASSLDSHQPQHF
-	TRBV4-3	-	TRBJ2-3	TGCGCCAGCAGCCAACTGGGGGCCGGCACAGATACGCAGTATTTT	CASSQLGAGTDTQYF
-	TRBV2	TRBD1	TRBJ2-1	TGTGCCAGCAGCGAAACAGGGGGTCCCTACAATGAGCAGTTCTTC	CASSETGGPYNEQFF
once	TRBV6-1	-	TRBJ2-1	TGTGCCAGCAGTGAACGCTACAATGAGCAGTTCTTC	CASSERYNEQFF
once	TRBV30	TRBD1	TRBJ1-2	TGTGCCTGGACACGAAGGGGGCGCGGGGTCTATGGCTACACCTTC	CAWTRRGRGVYGYTF
-	TRBV4-3	-	TRBJ1-2	TGCGCCAGCAGCCCACAGGGTGACTATGGCTACACCTTC	CASSPQGDYGYTF
-	TRBV7-3	TRBD2	TRBJ2-5	TGTGCCAGCAGCCCTGCGGGGGGGAGAGAGACCCAGTACTTC	CASSPAGGRETQYF
-	TRBV7-7	TRBD1	TRBJ2-5	TGTGCCAGCAGCCCCGGGCAGGGGGCGTTGAAGACCCAGTACTTC	CASSPGQGALKTQYF
-	TRBV7-9	-	TRBJ1-5	TGTGCCAGCACTTCAGGGCCGGCCGAGCCCCGGCATTTT	CASTSGPAEPRHF
-	TRBV25-1	-	TRBJ2-7	TGTGCCAGCAGTCACCCGGCCGGGTCACCCTACGAGCAGTACTTC	CASSHPAGSPYEQYF
-	TRBV14	-	TRBJ1-1	TGTGCCAGCAGCCAAGATATGAACACTGAAGCTTTCTTT	CASSQDMNTEAFF
-	TRBV10-2	-	TRBJ1-2	TGCGCCAGCCGAGTCACAGCTAACTATGGCTACACCTTC	CASRVTANYGYTF
-	TRBV19	TRBD1	TRBJ2-2	TGTGCCAGTACTGGGGGACAGGGTTTCCCCGGGGAGCTGTTTTTT	CASTGGQGFPGELFF
-	TRBV2	-	TRBJ1-1	TGTGCCAGCAGTGAGTTTCCGGGGGCTTTCTTT	CASSEFPGAFF
-	TRBV30	TRBD1	TRBJ2-5	TGTGCCTGGGACAGGGCAGAGACCCAGTACTTC	CAWDRAETQYF